This is a list of T cell receptor beta chains from one sample in a study of T cell responses to AZD1222 COVID-19 vaccine. Sequencing used immunoSEQ multiplex PCR; TCRdb keeps in-frame clones, though not all of them. The table includes 140,000 to 150,000 clones, over 80% detected once. The sample was peripheral blood, taken 28 days after the second AZD1222 dose. All receptors derive from an adult who received the AZD1222 COVID-19 vaccine. Both conserved end residues are part of each CDR3. The D gene is left open where the match is weak. The listing skips clone size in some rows; elsewhere it reads once, few, many or a size class.

abundance	d_gene	v_gene	j_gene	CDR3aa	CDR3nt
NA	NA	TRBV4-3	TRBJ2-3	CASSPRGLSGSTDTQYF	TGCGCCAGCAGCCCAAGGGGGCTTAGCGGGTCTACAGATACGCAGTATTTT
NA	NA	TRBV11-3	TRBJ1-2	CASSPQGSYGYTF	TGTGCCAGCAGCCCCCAGGGTAGCTATGGCTACACCTTC
NA	NA	TRBV3-1/TRBV3-2	TRBJ1-2	CASSQGASLHGYTF	TGTGCCAGCAGCCAAGGTGCATCACTCCATGGCTACACCTTC
NA	NA	TRBV5-1	TRBJ2-5	CASSLVGSQETQYF	TGCGCCAGCAGCTTGGTAGGGTCCCAAGAGACCCAGTACTTC
NA	NA	TRBV30	TRBJ1-5	CAWSGTGTGNNQPQHF	TGTGCCTGGAGTGGTACAGGGACGGGGAACAATCAGCCCCAGCATTTT
NA	TRBD1	TRBV6-2/TRBV6-3	TRBJ1-5	CASSYLFGTGTRGNQPQHF	TGTGCCAGCAGTTATTTGTTTGGGACAGGGACGAGAGGCAATCAGCCCCAGCATTTT
NA	NA	TRBV18	TRBJ1-4	CASSPLGRGNEKLFF	TGTGCCAGCTCACCCTTAGGCCGGGGAAACGAAAAACTGTTTTTT
NA	NA	TRBV5-1	TRBJ2-7	CASSPRGRGGSYEQYF	TGCGCCAGCAGCCCTCGGGGGCGGGGTGGCTCCTACGAGCAGTACTTC
NA	NA	TRBV19	TRBJ1-3	CASTRSGSNAFGNTIYF	TGTGCCAGTACAAGGTCAGGGTCCAACGCCTTTGGAAACACCATATATTTT
NA	NA	TRBV18	TRBJ1-1	CASSPNRENEAFF	TGTGCCAGCTCACCGAATCGAGAGAATGAAGCTTTCTTT
NA	TRBD1	TRBV19	TRBJ1-5	CASSIRQGGAQPQHF	TGTGCCAGTAGTATAAGACAGGGGGGAGCTCAGCCCCAGCATTTT
NA	TRBD1	TRBV7-2	TRBJ1-5	CASSFGDRAQPQHF	TGTGCCAGCAGCTTCGGGGACAGGGCTCAGCCCCAGCATTTT
NA	TRBD1	TRBV2	TRBJ1-2	CASSQGATNYGYTF	TGTGCCAGCAGTCAGGGGGCAACCAACTATGGCTACACCTTC
NA	TRBD1	TRBV5-6	TRBJ1-1	CASSLGIDRGEAFF	TGTGCCAGCAGCTTGGGGATAGACAGGGGGGAAGCTTTCTTT
NA	TRBD1	TRBV7-9	TRBJ2-7	CASSPSRGWYEQYF	TGTGCCAGCAGCCCCAGCAGGGGGTGGTACGAGCAGTACTTC
NA	TRBD1	TRBV7-8	TRBJ1-2	CASSRTRGRDYGYTF	TGTGCCAGCAGCCGAACTAGGGGGCGCGATTATGGCTACACCTTC
NA	TRBD2	TRBV10-3	TRBJ2-3	CAIRSSGSTDTQYF	TGTGCCATCAGATCTAGCGGGAGCACAGATACGCAGTATTTT
NA	NA	TRBV3-1/TRBV3-2	TRBJ1-5	CASSQEAQGPQHF	TGTGCCAGCAGCCAAGAGGCCCAGGGGCCCCAGCATTTT
NA	TRBD1	TRBV2	TRBJ1-1	CASRDTRGGDTEAFF	TGTGCCAGCAGGGATACCAGGGGGGGGGACACTGAAGCTTTCTTT
NA	NA	TRBV3-1/TRBV3-2	TRBJ2-1	CASSQGHEDLQYNEQFF	TGTGCCAGCAGCCAAGGACACGAAGACCTACAATACAATGAGCAGTTCTTC
once	NA	TRBV19	TRBJ2-2	CASSISQPVNGELFF	TGTGCCAGTAGTATTTCCCAGCCCGTCAACGGGGAGCTGTTTTTT
NA	TRBD1	TRBV18	TRBJ1-1	CAAGTGQGVTEAFF	TGTGCCGCTGGAACCGGGCAGGGGGTCACTGAAGCTTTCTTT
NA	NA	TRBV7-2	TRBJ2-2	CASSLAGADTGELFF	TGTGCCAGCAGCTTAGCGGGGGCGGACACCGGGGAGCTGTTTTTT
NA	TRBD2	TRBV7-6	TRBJ2-3	CASSLVFQGTSGGTDTQYF	TGTGCCAGCAGCTTAGTATTCCAAGGGACTAGCGGTGGCACAGATACGCAGTATTTT
NA	NA	TRBV30	TRBJ1-5	CAWSAAFNQPQHF	TGTGCCTGGAGTGCGGCGTTCAATCAGCCCCAGCATTTT
NA	NA	TRBV27	TRBJ1-1	CASSLSPLRTEAFF	TGTGCCAGCAGTTTATCCCCTCTGAGAACTGAAGCTTTCTTT
NA	TRBD1	TRBV6-5	TRBJ2-6	CASPGTGAGANVLTF	TGTGCCAGTCCCGGGACAGGGGCTGGGGCCAACGTCCTGACTTTC
NA	TRBD2	TRBV10-3	TRBJ2-5	CAISESLGASGIEQTQYF	TGTGCCATCAGTGAGTCTCTCGGTGCTAGCGGGATCGAACAGACCCAGTACTTC
NA	NA	TRBV19	TRBJ1-4	CASSIDREIAANEKLFF	TGTGCCAGTAGTATAGACCGGGAAATAGCGGCTAATGAAAAACTGTTTTTT
few	NA	TRBV7-2	TRBJ1-1	CAASKGGNTEAFF	TGTGCCGCCAGTAAGGGGGGGAACACTGAAGCTTTCTTT
NA	NA	TRBV15	TRBJ2-7	CATSRDPLGPLGEQYF	TGTGCCACCAGCAGAGATCCCCTAGGTCCCTTAGGGGAGCAGTACTTC
NA	NA	TRBV19	TRBJ2-5	CASKAGWGSETQYF	TGTGCCAGTAAGGCGGGATGGGGATCAGAGACCCAGTACTTC
NA	NA	TRBV18	TRBJ2-1	CASSPPIANEQFF	TGTGCCAGCTCACCCCCAATCGCCAATGAGCAGTTCTTC
NA	NA	TRBV9	TRBJ1-6	CASSVYRDNSPLHF	TGTGCCAGCAGCGTATATAGGGATAATTCACCCCTCCACTTT
NA	NA	TRBV24-1	TRBJ1-1	CATSGAGKNTEAFF	TGTGCCACCAGTGGGGCAGGGAAGAACACTGAAGCTTTCTTT
NA	NA	TRBV6-4	TRBJ1-6	CASSDSSNSPLHF	TGTGCCAGCAGTGACTCTTCGAATTCACCCCTCCACTTT
NA	NA	TRBV6-4	TRBJ2-1	CASSDSNPELQFF	TGTGCCAGCAGTGACTCAAACCCCGAGCTTCAGTTCTTC
NA	TRBD1	TRBV19	TRBJ1-5	CASRQDRVRLQPQHF	TGTGCCAGTAGACAGGACAGGGTTCGGCTTCAGCCCCAGCATTTT
NA	NA	TRBV2	TRBJ1-2	CASSEDRERGYTF	TGTGCCAGCAGTGAAGACCGGGAGAGGGGCTACACCTTC
NA	TRBD2	TRBV19	TRBJ2-1	CASSMDGTSLDEQFF	TGTGCCAGTAGTATGGATGGGACTAGCCTCGATGAGCAGTTCTTC
once	NA	TRBV5-1	TRBJ2-7	CASSLSGGSYEQYF	TGCGCCAGCAGCTTATCAGGGGGGAGCTACGAGCAGTACTTC
NA	TRBD1	TRBV11-2	TRBJ1-6	CASSPSGTGAFYHNSPLHF	TGTGCCAGCAGCCCCTCAGGGACAGGGGCCTTCTACCATAATTCACCCCTCCACTTT
NA	TRBD2	TRBV19	TRBJ2-1	CASSLLAGGDEQFF	TGTGCCAGTAGTCTACTAGCGGGAGGGGATGAGCAGTTCTTC
NA	TRBD2	TRBV6-6	TRBJ2-7	CASSYPGTIGGEQYF	TGTGCCAGCAGTTACCCTGGGACTATTGGAGGCGAGCAGTACTTC
NA	NA	TRBV5-4	TRBJ2-1	CASSYHNEQFF	TGTGCCAGCAGCTACCACAATGAGCAGTTCTTC
NA	TRBD2	TRBV7-9	TRBJ2-1	CASSFPNGLLAGSYNEQFF	TGTGCCAGCAGCTTTCCTAACGGATTACTAGCGGGATCCTACAATGAGCAGTTCTTC
NA	TRBD2	TRBV5-1	TRBJ2-7	CASRLRAAGNYEQYF	TGCGCCAGCCGCCTAAGGGCAGCGGGGAACTACGAGCAGTACTTC
NA	NA	TRBV10-3	TRBJ1-2	CATWTDDYGYTF	TGTGCCACCTGGACAGACGACTATGGCTACACCTTC
NA	NA	TRBV4-2	TRBJ1-1	CASSQDLGSNEAFF	TGTGCCAGCAGCCAAGATCTGGGCAGTAACGAAGCTTTCTTT
NA	NA	TRBV14	TRBJ1-1	CASSQDPRTEAFF	TGTGCCAGCAGCCAAGACCCCCGCACTGAAGCTTTCTTT